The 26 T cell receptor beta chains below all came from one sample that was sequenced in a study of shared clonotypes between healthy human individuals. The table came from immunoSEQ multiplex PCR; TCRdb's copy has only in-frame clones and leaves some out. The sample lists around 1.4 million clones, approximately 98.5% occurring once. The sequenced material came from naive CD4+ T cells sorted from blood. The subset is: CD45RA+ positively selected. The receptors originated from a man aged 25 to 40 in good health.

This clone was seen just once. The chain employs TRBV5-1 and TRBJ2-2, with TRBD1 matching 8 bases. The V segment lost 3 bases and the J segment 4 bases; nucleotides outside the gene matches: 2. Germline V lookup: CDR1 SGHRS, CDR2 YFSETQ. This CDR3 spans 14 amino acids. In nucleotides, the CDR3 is TGCGCCAGCAGCTCGACAGGGGCCACCGGGGAGCTGTTTTTT. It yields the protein CASSSTGATGELFF.

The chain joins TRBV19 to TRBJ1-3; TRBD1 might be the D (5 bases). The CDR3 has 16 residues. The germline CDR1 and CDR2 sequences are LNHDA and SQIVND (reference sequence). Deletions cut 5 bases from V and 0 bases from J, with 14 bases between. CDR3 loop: CASSDPGRSSGNTIYF. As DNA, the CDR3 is TGTGCCAGTAGTGACCCGGGACGGAGCTCTGGAAACACCATATATTTT.

Here the CDR3 reads CASSQGTGQLAGPDTQYF. CDR3 sequence (DNA): TGCGCCAGCAGCCAAGGAACAGGGCAACTAGCGGGACCTGATACGCAGTATTTT. The chain couples TRBV4-3 to TRBJ2-3; 10 positions match TRBD2. The CDR3 sequence is 18 residues long. Germline-derived CDR1 and CDR2 are LGHNA and YSLEER. Losses at the gene ends were 1 base for V and 6 bases for J; bases not matched to a gene: 13.

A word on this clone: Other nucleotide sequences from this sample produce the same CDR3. The CDR3 here is CASSPRQGLNTEAFF. The CDR3 bases are TGTGCCAGCAGCCCCCGACAGGGCCTAAACACTGAAGCTTTCTTT. This chain links TRBV9 with TRBJ1-1; TRBD1 agrees at 7 bases. The CDR3 covers 15 residues. Germline V gene sequence: CDR1 SGDLS, CDR2 YYNGEE. Germline trimming cut 4 bases from V and 2 bases from J; bases unmatched to any gene: 8.

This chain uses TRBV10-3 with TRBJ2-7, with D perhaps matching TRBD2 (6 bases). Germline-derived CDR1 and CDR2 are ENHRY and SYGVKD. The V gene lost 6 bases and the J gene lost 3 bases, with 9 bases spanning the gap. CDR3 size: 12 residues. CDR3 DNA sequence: TGTGCCATCAGAGCGGGCGTCTACGAGCAGTACTTC. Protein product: CAIRAGVYEQYF.

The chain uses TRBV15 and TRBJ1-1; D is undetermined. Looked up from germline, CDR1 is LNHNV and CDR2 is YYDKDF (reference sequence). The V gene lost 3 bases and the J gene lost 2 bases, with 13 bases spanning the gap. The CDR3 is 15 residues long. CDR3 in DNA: TGTGCCACCAGCAGGCCTGTCGGGGTTAACACTGAAGCTTTCTTT. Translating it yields CATSRPVGVNTEAFF.

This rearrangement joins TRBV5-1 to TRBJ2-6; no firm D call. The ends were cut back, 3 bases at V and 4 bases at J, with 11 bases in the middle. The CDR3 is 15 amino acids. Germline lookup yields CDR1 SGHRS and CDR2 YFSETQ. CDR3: CASSSQRPGANVLTF. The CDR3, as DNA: TGCGCCAGCAGCTCGCAGCGCCCGGGGGCCAACGTCCTGACTTTC.

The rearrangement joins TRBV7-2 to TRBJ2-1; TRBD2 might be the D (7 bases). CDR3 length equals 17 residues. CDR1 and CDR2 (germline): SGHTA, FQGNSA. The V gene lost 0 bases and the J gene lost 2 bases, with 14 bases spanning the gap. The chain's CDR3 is CASSLARGASPYNEQFF. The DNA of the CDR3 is TGTGCCAGCAGCTTAGCACGGGGGGCGAGCCCCTACAATGAGCAGTTCTTC. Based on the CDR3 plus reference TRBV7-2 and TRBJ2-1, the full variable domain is GAGVSQSPSNKVTEKGKDVELRCDPISGHTALYWYRQSLGQGLEFLIYFQGNSAPDKSGLPSDRFSAERTGGSVSTLTIQRTQQEDSAVYLCASSLARGASPYNEQFFGPGTRLTVL.

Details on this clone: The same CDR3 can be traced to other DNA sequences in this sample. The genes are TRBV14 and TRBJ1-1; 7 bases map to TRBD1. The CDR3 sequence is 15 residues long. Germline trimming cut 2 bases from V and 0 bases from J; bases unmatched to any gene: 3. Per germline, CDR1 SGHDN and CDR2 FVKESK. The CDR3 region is CASSQRTGMNTEAFF. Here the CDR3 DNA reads TGTGCCAGCAGCCAACGGACAGGCATGAACACTGAAGCTTTCTTT.

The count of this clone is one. The CDR3 nucleotides are TGCAGCGTTGCCCAGGGGGCGGACTATGGCTACACCTTC. It is translated as CSVAQGADYGYTF. This sequence joins TRBV29-1 and TRBJ1-2; 8 bases are shared with TRBD1. J was trimmed by 3 bases and V by 4 bases; bases with no gene match: 4. The CDR3 is made up of 13 amino acids. CDR1 is SQVTM and CDR2 is ANQGSEA in the germline V gene.

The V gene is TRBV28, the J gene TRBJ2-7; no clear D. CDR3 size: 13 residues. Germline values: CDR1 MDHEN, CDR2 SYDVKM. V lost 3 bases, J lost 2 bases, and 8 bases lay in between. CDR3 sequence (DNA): TGTGCCAGCAGTTTGTGGGCTACCTACGAGCAGTACTTC. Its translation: CASSLWATYEQYF.

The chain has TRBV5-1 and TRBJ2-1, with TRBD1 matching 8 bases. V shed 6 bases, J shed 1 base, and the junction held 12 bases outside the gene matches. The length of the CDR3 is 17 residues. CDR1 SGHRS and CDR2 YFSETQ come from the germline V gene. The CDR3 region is CASTLIVGDRSYNEQFF. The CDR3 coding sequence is TGCGCCAGCACTCTGATCGTCGGGGACAGGTCCTACAATGAGCAGTTCTTC.

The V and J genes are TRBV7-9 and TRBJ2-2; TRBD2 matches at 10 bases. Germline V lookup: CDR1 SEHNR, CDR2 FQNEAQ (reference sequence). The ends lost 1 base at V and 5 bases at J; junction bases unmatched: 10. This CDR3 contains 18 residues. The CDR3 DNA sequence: TGTGCCAGCAGCTTAGGCGGCCTAGCGGGAGCTCGAACCGGGGAGCTGTTTTTT. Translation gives CASSLGGLAGARTGELFF.

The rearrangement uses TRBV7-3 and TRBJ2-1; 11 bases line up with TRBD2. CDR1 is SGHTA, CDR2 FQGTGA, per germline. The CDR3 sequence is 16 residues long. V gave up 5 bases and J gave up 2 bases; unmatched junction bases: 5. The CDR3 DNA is TGTGCCAGCAGCATCACTAGCGGGAGTGCCTACAATGAGCAGTTCTTC. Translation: CASSITSGSAYNEQFF.

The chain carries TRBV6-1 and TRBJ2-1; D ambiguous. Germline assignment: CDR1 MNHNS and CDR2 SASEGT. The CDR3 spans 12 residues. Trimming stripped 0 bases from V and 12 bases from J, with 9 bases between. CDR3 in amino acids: CASSEAWAGQFF. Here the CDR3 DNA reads TGTGCCAGCAGTGAAGCCTGGGCTGGGCAGTTCTTC.

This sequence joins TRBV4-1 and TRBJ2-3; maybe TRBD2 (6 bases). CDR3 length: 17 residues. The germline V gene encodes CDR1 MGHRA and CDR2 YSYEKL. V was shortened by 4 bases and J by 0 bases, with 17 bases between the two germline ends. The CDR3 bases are TGCGCCAGCAGCCGCCAACCCGGGACTTCAAGCACAGATACGCAGTATTTT. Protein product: CASSRQPGTSSTDTQYF.

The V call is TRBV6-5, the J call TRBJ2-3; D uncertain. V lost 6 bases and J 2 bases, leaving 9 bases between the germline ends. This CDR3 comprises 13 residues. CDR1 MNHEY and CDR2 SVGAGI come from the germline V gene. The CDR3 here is CASRETNTDTQYF. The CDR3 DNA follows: TGTGCCAGCAGAGAGACGAACACAGATACGCAGTATTTT.

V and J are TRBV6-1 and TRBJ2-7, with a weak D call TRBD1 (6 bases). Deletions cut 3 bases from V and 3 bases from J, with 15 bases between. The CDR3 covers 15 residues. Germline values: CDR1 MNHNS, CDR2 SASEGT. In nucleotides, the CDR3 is TGTGCCAGCAGTGATTATAGACAGGATTACTACGAGCAGTACTTC. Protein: CASSDYRQDYYEQYF.

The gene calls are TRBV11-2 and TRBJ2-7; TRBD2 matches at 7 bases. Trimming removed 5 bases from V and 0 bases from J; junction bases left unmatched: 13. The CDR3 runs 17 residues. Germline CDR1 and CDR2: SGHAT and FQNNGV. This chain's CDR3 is CASSLRRRLATSYEQYF. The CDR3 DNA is TGTGCCAGCAGCCTAAGACGCCGACTAGCCACCTCCTACGAGCAGTACTTC.

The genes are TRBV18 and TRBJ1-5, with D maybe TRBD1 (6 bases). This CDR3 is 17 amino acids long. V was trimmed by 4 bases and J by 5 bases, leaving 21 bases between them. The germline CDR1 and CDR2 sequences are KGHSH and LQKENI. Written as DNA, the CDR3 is TGTGCCAGCTCACTCCCTCGAGGGGGAAGGGCATATCAGCCCCAGCATTTT. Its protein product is CASSLPRGGRAYQPQHF.

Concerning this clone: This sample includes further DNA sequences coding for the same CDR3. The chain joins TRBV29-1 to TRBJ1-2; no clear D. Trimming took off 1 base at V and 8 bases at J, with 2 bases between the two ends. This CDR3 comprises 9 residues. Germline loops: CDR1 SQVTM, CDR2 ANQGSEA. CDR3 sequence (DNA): TGCAGCGTTGAAGTGGGCTACACCTTC. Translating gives CSVEVGYTF. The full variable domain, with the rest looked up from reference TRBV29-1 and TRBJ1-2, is SAVISQKPSRDICQRGTSLTIQCQVDSQVTMMFWYRQQPGQSLTLIATANQGSEATYESGFVIDKFPISRPNLTFSTLTVSNMSPEDSSIYLCSVEVGYTFGSGTRLTVV.

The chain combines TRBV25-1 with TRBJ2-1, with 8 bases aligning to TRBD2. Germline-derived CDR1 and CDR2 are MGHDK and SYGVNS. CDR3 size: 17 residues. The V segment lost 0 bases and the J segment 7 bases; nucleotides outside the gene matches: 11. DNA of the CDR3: TGTGCCAGCAGTGAATATCGAGGCGGGAGGCTCCCGAATGAGCAGTTCTTC. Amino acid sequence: CASSEYRGGRLPNEQFF.

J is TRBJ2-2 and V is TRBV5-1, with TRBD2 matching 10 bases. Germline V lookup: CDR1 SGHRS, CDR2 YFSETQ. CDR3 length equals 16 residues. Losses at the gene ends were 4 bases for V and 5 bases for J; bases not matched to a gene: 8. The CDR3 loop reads CASSPTSGRVTGELFF. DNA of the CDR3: TGCGCCAGCAGCCCGACCAGCGGGAGGGTTACCGGGGAGCTGTTTTTT.

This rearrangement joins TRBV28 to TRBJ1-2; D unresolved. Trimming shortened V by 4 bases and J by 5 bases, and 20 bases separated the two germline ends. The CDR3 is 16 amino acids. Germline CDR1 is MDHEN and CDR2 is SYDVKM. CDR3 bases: TGTGCCAGCAGTTCGCGAACCAGGCTGCTGTCATATGGCTACACCTTC. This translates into CASSSRTRLLSYGYTF.

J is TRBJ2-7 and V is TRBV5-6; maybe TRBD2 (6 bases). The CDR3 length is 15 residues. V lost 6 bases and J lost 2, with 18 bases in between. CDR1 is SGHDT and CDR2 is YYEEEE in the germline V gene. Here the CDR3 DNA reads TGTGCCAGCACTCTGGGGCGGGGTTTACCCTACGAGCAGTACTTC. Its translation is CASTLGRGLPYEQYF. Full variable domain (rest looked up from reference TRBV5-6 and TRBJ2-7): DAGVTQSPTHLIKTRGQQVTLRCSPKSGHDTVSWYQQALGQGPQFIFQYYEEEERQRGNFPDRFSGHQFPNYSSELNVNALLLGDSALYLCASTLGRGLPYEQYFGPGTRLTVT.

Here the CDR3 reads CASSEVVLRTGELFF. DNA of the CDR3: TGTGCCAGCAGTGAGGTGGTTTTAAGGACCGGGGAGCTGTTTTTT. This sequence joins TRBV6-1 and TRBJ2-2; D is unclear. Trimming removed 3 bases at V and 5 bases at J, with 13 bases between. Germline lookup yields CDR1 MNHNS and CDR2 SASEGT. This CDR3 spans 15 amino acids.